Listed below are T cell receptor beta chains from one sample, sequenced in a study of blood T cells in healthy people across ages. TCRdb reprocessed the 5' RACE reads with MiXCR, giving one entry per CDR3 protein. The sample includes some 880,000 distinct CDR3 sequences, 35% to 40% of them seen just once. The sample taken for sequencing was blood. The source is a man younger than 35 in good health. Each CDR3 is given with its conserved first and last residue. Fields, in order: CDR3 DNA, CDR3 protein, V gene, clone size, J gene, D gene. A D gene is named only where the DNA matches it firmly. For some rows the clone size is stated as once, few or many, or as a class when expanded; others skip it.

TGTGCCAGCAGCTTGGGGCCCGGGACAGGGCCCGAAAAACTGTTTTTT | CASSLGPGTGPEKLFF | TRBV5-5 | - | TRBJ1-4 | TRBD1
TGCAGCGTTGGTGCCCGGCTTAGCGCCGTCACGCAGTATTTT | CSVGARLSAVTQYF | TRBV29-1 | - | TRBJ2-3 | -
TGTGCCAGCACTAAGGGACTAGCGGGGAGCACAGATACGCAGTATTTT | CASTKGLAGSTDTQYF | TRBV12-3/TRBV12-4 | - | TRBJ2-3 | TRBD2
TGTGCCAGCACCCCTAGAGTAGCGGGGACAGATACGCAGTATTTT | CASTPRVAGTDTQYF | TRBV12-3/TRBV12-4 | many | TRBJ2-3 | TRBD2
TGTGCCAGCAGCTACGCCATCACGGACCACAATGAGCAGTACTTC | CASSYAITDHNEQYF | TRBV7-2 | - | TRBJ2-7 | -
TGCAGTGCGAAACACCATCGGGCAGATACGCAGTATTTT | CSAKHHRADTQYF | TRBV20-1 | - | TRBJ2-3 | -
TGTGCCAGCAGCCACATTTGGCAGGGTTTAATGGGGATTGGCTACACCTTC | CASSHIWQGLMGIGYTF | TRBV14 | few | TRBJ1-2 | -
TGCAGCGTTATCGTGAATGGCTACACCTTC | CSVIVNGYTF | TRBV29-1 | - | TRBJ1-2 | -
TGTGCCAGCAGTCTAATCGACAGGGTCACGGATACGCAGTATTTT | CASSLIDRVTDTQYF | TRBV12-3/TRBV12-4 | - | TRBJ2-3 | TRBD1
TGCAGTACTAGAGGGGGGCGGGGGCGCACAGATACGCAGTATTTT | CSTRGGRGRTDTQYF | TRBV20-1 | - | TRBJ2-3 | -
TGTGCCAGCAGCCGGACAGAAAACACAGATACGCAGTATTTT | CASSRTENTDTQYF | TRBV27 | - | TRBJ2-3 | -
TGCAGCGTTGAAAATCTAAGGCTGTGGGGCACTGAAGCTTTCTTT | CSVENLRLWGTEAFF | TRBV29-1 | few | TRBJ1-1 | -
TGCAGTGCGCTCGACAGGGACCATAACTATGGCTACACCTTC | CSALDRDHNYGYTF | TRBV20-1 | few | TRBJ1-2 | TRBD1
TGTGCCAGCAGTTTGAGGACAGGGGGCATGAATGGCTACACCTTC | CASSLRTGGMNGYTF | TRBV12-3/TRBV12-4 | - | TRBJ1-2 | TRBD1
TGTGCCAGCAGTCCCCCCGGGGGCCTCAATCAGCCCCAGCATTTT | CASSPPGGLNQPQHF | TRBV12-3/TRBV12-4 | many | TRBJ1-5 | -
TGTGCCAGCAGTCATCAGGGGGGATCCGGGGAGCTGTTTTTT | CASSHQGGSGELFF | TRBV12-3/TRBV12-4 | few | TRBJ2-2 | -
TGTGCCAGCGCACCGGGGCTAGCGGGGGGTGGTGAGCAGTTCTTC | CASAPGLAGGGEQFF | TRBV6-5 | many | TRBJ2-1 | TRBD2
TGTGCCAGCGTCGTCTCGTCTAGCGGGGGGGCAGGTGAGCAGTACTTC | CASVVSSSGGAGEQYF | TRBV2 | - | TRBJ2-5 | TRBD2
TGCGCCAGCAGCCCCGGACGGGCATTTAATCAGCCCCAGCATTTT | CASSPGRAFNQPQHF | TRBV4-3 | - | TRBJ1-5 | -
TGCGCCAGCAGCTTGAGTCGGGGGGGGCCAGATACGCAGTATTTT | CASSLSRGGPDTQYF | TRBV5-1 | few | TRBJ2-3 | TRBD2
TGCGCCAGCAGCACGACCGAAATCTATGGCTACACCTTC | CASSTTEIYGYTF | TRBV5-1 | - | TRBJ1-2 | -
TGTGCCAGCAAATATCAAGGCAGGGAGAAAAACATTCAGTACTTC | CASKYQGREKNIQYF | TRBV12-3/TRBV12-4 | many | TRBJ2-4 | -
TGTGCCAGCAGTCGACTAGCGGGCACAGATACGCAGTATTTT | CASSRLAGTDTQYF | TRBV7-2 | few | TRBJ2-3 | TRBD2
TGCGCCAGCAGCCTGACTAGCGGGGGAATCTACAATGAGCAGTACTTC | CASSLTSGGIYNEQYF | TRBV5-1 | once | TRBJ2-7 | TRBD2
TGTGCCAGCAGCTTACGGGACAGCCCCGTGGATGAGCAGTACTTC | CASSLRDSPVDEQYF | TRBV7-2 | - | TRBJ2-7 | TRBD1
TGCGCCAGCAGCTTGCGGACAGGGTGGGATCAGCCCCAGCATTTT | CASSLRTGWDQPQHF | TRBV4-3 | many | TRBJ1-5 | TRBD1
TGTGCCAGCAGCCAAGGGGGACAGGGTTTTACCACTGAAGCTTTCTTT | CASSQGGQGFTTEAFF | TRBV6-6 | - | TRBJ1-1 | TRBD1
TGTGCCAGCAGTTTCTCGTCTAGCGGGTCCACAGATACGCAGTATTTT | CASSFSSSGSTDTQYF | TRBV12-3/TRBV12-4 | - | TRBJ2-3 | TRBD2
TGTGCCAGCAGCGTTTCTTCGTGGTATCAGCCCCAGCATTTT | CASSVSSWYQPQHF | TRBV9 | - | TRBJ1-5 | -
TGTACCATCACCCTGACAGGGAACTATGGCTACACCTTC | CTITLTGNYGYTF | TRBV10-3 | - | TRBJ1-2 | TRBD1
TGTGCCAGCAGCATTACCACAGGGATCGGCACTGAAGCTTTCTTT | CASSITTGIGTEAFF | TRBV12-3/TRBV12-4 | - | TRBJ1-1 | -
TGTGCCAGCATCGACAGGGCCGGTGGAAACACCATATATTTT | CASIDRAGGNTIYF | TRBV6-6 | - | TRBJ1-3 | TRBD1
TGCGCCAGCAGCCCAAGGACTAGCGGGTTACATGAGCAGTACTTC | CASSPRTSGLHEQYF | TRBV4-1 | - | TRBJ2-7 | TRBD2
TGTGCCAGCAGCGTAGCGCCCGGGGGGGTCTACGAGCAGTACTTC | CASSVAPGGVYEQYF | TRBV9 | - | TRBJ2-7 | TRBD2
TGCAGTGCTAATCCAGGGGGGGGCTATAGCAATCAGCCCCAGCATTTT | CSANPGGGYSNQPQHF | TRBV20-1 | few | TRBJ1-5 | TRBD1
TGTGCCAGCAGCCCCGGGGCACCAAGAGAAGCTTTCTTT | CASSPGAPREAFF | TRBV7-6 | few | TRBJ1-1 | -
TGTGCCAGCAGCTTACTCCAGACGAACACCGGGGAGCTGTTTTTT | CASSLLQTNTGELFF | TRBV7-8 | few | TRBJ2-2 | -
TGTGCCAGCAGCTTAGTTGCCGGCGGGGGGGGAAAGGCAGATACGCAGTATTTT | CASSLVAGGGGKADTQYF | TRBV7-2 | - | TRBJ2-3 | TRBD2
TGCAGTGCTAGAGATGGGTCGGGCGGGAGGTCAGATACGCAGTATTTT | CSARDGSGGRSDTQYF | TRBV20-1 | - | TRBJ2-3 | TRBD2
TGCAGTACTAGAGGGGGGCGGTACACAGATACGCAGTATTTT | CSTRGGRYTDTQYF | TRBV20-1 | - | TRBJ2-3 | -
TGTGCCAGCAGCCCCGGACAGACGAGGAGAGACACCGGGGAGCTGTTTTTT | CASSPGQTRRDTGELFF | TRBV12-3/TRBV12-4 | few | TRBJ2-2 | -
TGTGCCAGCAGTTACGGGGGGGCCACCTATGGCTACACCTTC | CASSYGGATYGYTF | TRBV6-2/TRBV6-3 | few | TRBJ1-2 | -
TGTGCCACCAGCACCGGGAACTCAGACACAGATACGCAGTATTTT | CATSTGNSDTDTQYF | TRBV24-1 | - | TRBJ2-3 | -
TGTGCCAGCAGCTTGGCCTCGCAGCCTTACGAGCAGTACTTC | CASSLASQPYEQYF | TRBV5-6 | many | TRBJ2-7 | -
TGTGCCAGCAGCTTAGGACAGGGGCCCTCCTACGAGCAGTACTTC | CASSLGQGPSYEQYF | TRBV13 | many | TRBJ2-7 | TRBD1
TGCGCCAGCAGCCGGGACGGGGACAACTATGGCTACACCTTC | CASSRDGDNYGYTF | TRBV4-3 | - | TRBJ1-2 | -
TGCAGTGCTAGTCCCCGGGAGGGTAACACTGAAGCTTTCTTT | CSASPREGNTEAFF | TRBV20-1 | - | TRBJ1-1 | -
TGTGCCAGCAGTGAGTCCCGGGTCCACGAGCAGTACTTC | CASSESRVHEQYF | TRBV2 | few | TRBJ2-7 | -
TGCGCCAGCAGCCAAGATCCAACCTCCACTGAAGCTTTCTTT | CASSQDPTSTEAFF | TRBV4-3 | few | TRBJ1-1 | -
TGTGCCGTGTGGAACGGGGATAGAACAGATACGCAGTATTTT | CAVWNGDRTDTQYF | TRBV10-3 | - | TRBJ2-3 | -
TGTGCCAGCAGCCCCTATGGGGCGGACAGGGTCTTGGCACCCCTCCACTTT | CASSPYGADRVLAPLHF | TRBV6-1 | few | TRBJ1-6 | TRBD1